A selection of T cell receptor beta chains follows, all from one sample in a study of T cells in localized non-small cell lung cancer. Using immunoSEQ multiplex PCR, the repertoire was profiled, and TCRdb retains in-frame clones only, with some absent. The sample lists 78,000 or so clones; 84% were seen once. The sequencing used peripheral blood, collected before any cancer treatment. These receptors were obtained from a man between 40 and 75 years old with stage I lung adenocarcinoma. Both conserved end residues are part of each CDR3. The D gene is left open where the match is weak. Clone size is given for some rows only: seen once, a few or many times, or a class if the clone is expanded.

>TRBV29-1|TRBJ2-1|TRBD2|.
CSAEVYRGRARDEQFF
TGCAGCGCCGAGGTTTATCGCGGGAGGGCCAGGGATGAGCAGTTCTTC
>TRBV21-1|TRBJ1-6|.|.
CASSKVGVLYSYNSPLHF
TGTGCCAGCAGCAAAGTGGGCGTCCTTTACTCCTATAATTCACCCCTCCACTTT
>TRBV19|TRBJ2-4|.|.
CASSSTTGGHIQYF
TGTGCCAGTAGTTCGACGACCGGGGGCCACATTCAGTACTTC
>TRBV7-9|TRBJ1-2|TRBD1|.
CASSSLDRAGYGYTF
TGTGCCAGCAGCTCTCTGGACAGGGCGGGCTATGGCTACACCTTC
>TRBV6-5|TRBJ1-2|.|.
CASDNIGGRAFGYTF
TGTGCCAGCGACAACATTGGAGGTCGGGCCTTTGGCTACACCTTC
>TRBV4-3|TRBJ2-5|.|once
CASSQVYPQQETQYF
TGCGCCAGCAGCCAAGTATACCCCCAACAAGAGACCCAGTACTTC
>TRBV28|TRBJ2-5|TRBD1|.
CASSLSGQLQETQYF
TGTGCCAGCAGTTTATCGGGACAGCTCCAAGAGACCCAGTACTTC
>TRBV19|TRBJ2-3|TRBD2|once
CASSLNRGLAGVVSTDTQYF
TGTGCCAGTAGTCTTAACAGAGGGCTAGCGGGAGTCGTAAGCACAGATACGCAGTATTTT
>TRBV15|TRBJ2-3|TRBD1|.
CATGQGVTDTQYF
TGTGCCACGGGACAGGGGGTCACAGATACGCAGTATTTT
>TRBV28|TRBJ2-7|TRBD2|once
CASSLGTTGSYEQYF
TGTGCCAGCAGTCTCGGGACTACCGGCTCCTACGAGCAGTACTTC
>TRBV28|TRBJ1-2|TRBD1|.
CASSETTGGNYGYTF
TGTGCCAGCAGCGAAACTACAGGGGGGAACTATGGCTACACCTTC
>TRBV29-1|TRBJ2-7|.|.
CSVEDTVPSYEQYF
TGCAGCGTTGAAGACACAGTTCCTTCCTACGAGCAGTACTTC
>TRBV30|TRBJ2-7|TRBD2|.
CAWSGSGGSYEQYF
TGTGCCTGGAGTGGTAGCGGGGGATCCTACGAGCAGTACTTC
>TRBV5-6|TRBJ1-2|TRBD1|.
CASSRNRGRGGYTF
TGTGCCAGCAGCCGAAACAGGGGGCGAGGTGGCTACACCTTC
>TRBV6-4|TRBJ2-3|.|.
CASSLDGSPPSTDTQYF
TGTGCCAGCAGTCTGGACGGATCACCCCCTAGCACAGATACGCAGTATTTT